This TCR beta chain was sequenced in a study of cytomegalovirus exposure and HLA in healthy donors. This PCR relied on a set of 60 Vbeta primers and 13 Jbeta primers. Clones were read by immunoSEQ multiplex PCR, and TCRdb kept only the in-frame ones, dropping some. The sample yields about 130,000 clones, 80% seen once. General study points: Testing in vitro showed a few CMV-associated chains specific for CMV antigens. Sequencing likely caused a cluster of highly shared sequence variants.

This clone showed up just a few times. Its antigen is unidentified. This TCR derives from a woman aged 40 to 49 in good health and CMV-seronegative. Material: PBMCs.

The CDR3 region is CASSPPGWGNQPQHF. The DNA for the CDR3 is TGTGCCAGCAGCCCCCCGGGGTGGGGCAATCAGCCCCAGCATTTT. The rearrangement uses TRBV6-5 and TRBJ1-5; unclear D gene. The V gene's germline CDR1 is MNHEY and CDR2 SVGAGI. The V end lost 6 bases, the J end lost 2 bases, and 14 bases lay between the germline ends. The CDR3 runs 15 residues.